These 21 T cell receptor beta chains share one sample of origin, sequenced in a study of T cell responses to AZD1222 COVID-19 vaccine. The table came from immunoSEQ multiplex PCR; TCRdb's copy has only in-frame clones and leaves some out. The table records roughly 150,000 clones, around 88% of them present only once. This specimen was peripheral blood, taken on day 0 of MenACWY control vaccination. These receptors were obtained from an adult in good health.

This clone was seen a single time. This chain joins TRBV4-3 and TRBJ1-2; D is unclear. Trimming took off 0 bases at V and 4 bases at J, with 18 bases between the two ends. The CDR3 is 17 residues long. Germline values: CDR1 LGHNA, CDR2 YSLEER. CDR3 region: CASSQDRTFIPVYGYTF. As DNA, the CDR3 is TGCGCCAGCAGCCAAGATCGAACTTTTATACCAGTCTATGGCTACACCTTC.

This chain joins TRBV18 and TRBJ1-1, with TRBD1 matching 8 bases. CDR3 size: 12 residues. Trimming took 5 bases from V and 5 from J; bases not matched to a gene: 1. The germline gives CDR1 KGHSH, CDR2 LQKENI. The CDR3 loop reads CASSDRGTEAFF. CDR3 nucleotide sequence: TGTGCCAGCTCAGACAGGGGAACTGAAGCTTTCTTT.

This chain joins TRBV6-5 and TRBJ1-1; TRBD1 might be the D (5 bases). The germline gives CDR1 MNHEY, CDR2 SVGAGI. Trimming shortened V by 6 bases and J by 1 base, and 15 bases separated the two germline ends. CDR3 length: 15 amino acids. The CDR3 is CASRAHAGQNTEAFF. DNA of the CDR3: TGTGCCAGCAGAGCCCACGCCGGACAGAACACTGAAGCTTTCTTT.

CDR3 sequence: CASSGFSDTQYF. For the CDR3, the DNA is TGTGCCAGCAGTGGCTTCTCAGATACGCAGTATTTT. The rearrangement joins TRBV3-1 (or the pseudogene TRBV3-2) to TRBJ2-3; D is unclear. The CDR3 sequence is 12 residues long. Trimming left V 6 bases short and J 4 bases short, with 8 bases between. From germline, CDR1 is LGHDT and CDR2 YNNKEL (reference sequence).

The chain uses TRBV12-3 or TRBV12-4 and TRBJ2-7; perhaps TRBD2 as D (5 bases). Trimming removed 6 bases from V and 6 bases from J, with 15 bases in between. The CDR3 sequence is 13 residues long. CDR3 coding DNA: TGTGCCAGCAGCCCTCTCGAGGGCCTCGAGCAGTACTTC. Protein: CASSPLEGLEQYF.

The V and J genes are TRBV14 and TRBJ1-5; no clear D gene. This CDR3 contains 13 residues. V was pared by 1 base and J by 7 bases, with 8 bases between. Germline V lookup: CDR1 SGHDN, CDR2 FVKESK. The DNA for the CDR3 is TGTGCCAGCAGCCAAGGCACAAACCAGCCCCAGCATTTT. Translation gives CASSQGTNQPQHF.

This clone showed up just a few times. The chain joins TRBV10-1 to TRBJ2-5; possibly TRBD2 for D (6 bases). CDR1 and CDR2 from the germline V gene are WNHNN and SYGVQD (reference sequence). Trimming pared 2 bases from V and 4 bases from J, leaving 11 bases between. This CDR3 region has 14 residues. CDR3 protein: CASSEGGAGETQYF. CDR3 DNA: TGCGCCAGCAGTGAGGGGGGAGCGGGAGAGACCCAGTACTTC.

By share, this clone ranks as medium-sized. The chain has TRBV29-1 and TRBJ2-7, with D unclear. The V end was cut by 4 bases, the J end by 0 bases, with 7 bases between. Germline CDR1 is SQVTM and CDR2 is ANQGSEA. CDR3 length equals 12 residues. CDR3 bases: TGCAGCGTTGTCGTGAGCTCCTACGAGCAGTACTTC. Protein product: CSVVVSSYEQYF.

For the CDR3, the DNA is TGTGCCAGCAGTTACTCCGCAGGGGACGTTGGTGAAAAACTGTTTTTT. It is translated as CASSYSAGDVGEKLFF. V usage is TRBV6-6 and J usage is TRBJ1-4, with D tentatively TRBD1 (6 bases). Trimming took 0 bases from V and 7 from J, leaving 15 bases between them. CDR1 and CDR2 from the germline V gene are MNHNY and SVGAGI (reference sequence). This CDR3 region has 16 residues.

There are a few counts of this clone. This chain uses TRBV29-1 with TRBJ2-7; D gene uncertain. The CDR3 is 12 amino acids. Trimming stripped 6 bases from V and 6 bases from J, with 15 bases between. Germline assignment: CDR1 SQVTM and CDR2 ANQGSEA. The CDR3 nucleotides read TGCAGCGTCCCAACCAGCAGTACCGAGCAGTACTTC. Encoded protein: CSVPTSSTEQYF.

The DNA for the CDR3 is TGCGCCAGCAGCTTGGCACAGGGGGCCCAAGAGACCCAGTACTTC. Translation: CASSLAQGAQETQYF. The chain couples TRBV5-1 to TRBJ2-5, with 9 bases identical to TRBD1. CDR3 size: 15 residues. V lost 0 bases and J lost 1; bases outside the gene matches: 1. Germline V gives CDR1 SGHRS, CDR2 YFSETQ.

This CDR3 is CASSLGGRNTEAFF. For the CDR3, the DNA is TGTGCCAGCAGCTTGGGGGGAAGGAACACTGAAGCTTTCTTT. The chain links TRBV7-3 to TRBJ1-1; tentative D call: TRBD1 (5 bases). V was cut by 3 bases and J by 1 base, with 9 bases left in between. The length of the CDR3 is 14 residues. Germline loops: CDR1 SGHTA, CDR2 FQGTGA. The full variable domain, in which reference TRBV7-3 and TRBJ1-1 provide the parts outside the CDR3, is GAGVSQTPSNKVTEKGKYVELRCDPISGHTALYWYRQSLGQGPEFLIYFQGTGAADDSGLPNDRFFAVRPEGSVSTLKIQRTERGDSAVYLCASSLGGRNTEAFFGQGTRLTVV.

As for this clone: The same CDR3 also results from other DNA sequences found in this sample. The V gene is TRBV6-2 or TRBV6-3, the J gene TRBJ2-7, with TRBD1 matching 11 bases. V was pared by 2 bases and J by 4 bases, with 1 base of the junction left unmatched. There are 14 residues in the CDR3. Germline CDR1 and CDR2: MNHEY and SVGEGT. In DNA form, the CDR3 reads TGTGCCAGCAGTTACGGGACAGGGGGTTACGAGCAGTACTTC. It specifies CASSYGTGGYEQYF.

The V and J genes are TRBV6-1 and TRBJ2-3, with 11 bases identical to TRBD2. There are 16 residues in the CDR3. CDR1 MNHNS and CDR2 SASEGT come from the germline V gene. Trimming took 1 base from V and 7 from J; bases not matched to a gene: 7. For the CDR3, the DNA is TGTGCCAGCAGTGAAGGACTAGCGGGGACACAACATACGCAGTATTTT. Translating gives CASSEGLAGTQHTQYF.

The rearrangement links TRBV10-3 to TRBJ2-1, with 11 bases aligning to TRBD2. This CDR3 is 20 amino acids long. CDR1 ENHRY and CDR2 SYGVKD come from the germline V gene. The trim removed 0 bases at V and 2 bases at J, leaving 12 bases unmatched. This chain's CDR3 is CAISESFRVSGRGTYNEQFF. DNA for the CDR3: TGTGCCATCAGTGAGTCATTTCGGGTTAGCGGGAGGGGAACCTACAATGAGCAGTTCTTC.

J is TRBJ1-4 and V is TRBV7-2; D unresolved. CDR1 SGHTA and CDR2 FQGNSA come from the germline V gene. The V end lost 4 bases, the J end lost 4 bases, and 7 bases lay between the germline ends. The CDR3 contains 13 residues. The CDR3 region is CASSSDYNEKLFF. The DNA for the CDR3 is TGTGCCAGCAGCTCCGATTATAATGAAAAACTGTTTTTT.

The chain couples TRBV5-1 to TRBJ2-7; D may correspond to TRBD1 or TRBD2 (5 bases each). V lost 4 bases and J 2 bases, leaving 22 bases between the germline ends. The CDR3 length is 17 residues. Germline CDR1 is SGHRS and CDR2 is YFSETQ. CDR3 loop: CASSQQSNRWDPYEQYF. The CDR3 DNA is TGCGCCAGCAGCCAACAATCTAACAGGTGGGACCCCTACGAGCAGTACTTC.

The CDR3 nucleotides read TGTGCCTGGAGTGTACGTCGCCTCAATTTGGCGGATACGCAGTATTTT. Its translation: CAWSVRRLNLADTQYF. The rearrangement joins TRBV30 to TRBJ2-3; no firm D call. Germline CDR1 GTSNPN, CDR2 SVGIG (reference sequence). Trimming stripped 0 bases from V and 6 bases from J, with 19 bases between. This CDR3 comprises 16 residues.

DNA for the CDR3: TGTGCCAGCAGCTTTCTAGGGACAGGGGGAAGGGGTACGCAGTATTTT. It specifies CASSFLGTGGRGTQYF. This sequence joins TRBV7-3 and TRBJ2-3; 11 positions match TRBD1. J gave up 8 bases and V 3 bases, and 10 bases lay outside the gene matches. The CDR3 spans 16 residues. CDR1 is SGHTA and CDR2 is FQGTGA in the germline V gene.

The chain combines TRBV27 with TRBJ2-7; the match to TRBD1 covers 8 bases. This CDR3 contains 16 residues. Germline V lookup: CDR1 MNHEY, CDR2 SMNVEV (reference sequence). Unmatched junction bases numbered 7, after V lost 0 bases and J lost 3 bases. The CDR3 bases are TGTGCCAGCAGTTTATCACACAGGGGGGTTCGCTACGAGCAGTACTTC. This encodes CASSLSHRGVRYEQYF.

This clone was detected a few times. This chain links TRBV28 with TRBJ1-4; the D is unclear. Between the trimmed V and J ends, which lost 7 bases and 7 bases, there was a span of 10 bases. Germline loops: CDR1 MDHEN, CDR2 SYDVKM. This CDR3 has 12 amino acids. The CDR3 DNA reads TGTGCCAGCAAACGGGCGGCTGAAAAACTGTTTTTT. Its protein product is CASKRAAEKLFF.